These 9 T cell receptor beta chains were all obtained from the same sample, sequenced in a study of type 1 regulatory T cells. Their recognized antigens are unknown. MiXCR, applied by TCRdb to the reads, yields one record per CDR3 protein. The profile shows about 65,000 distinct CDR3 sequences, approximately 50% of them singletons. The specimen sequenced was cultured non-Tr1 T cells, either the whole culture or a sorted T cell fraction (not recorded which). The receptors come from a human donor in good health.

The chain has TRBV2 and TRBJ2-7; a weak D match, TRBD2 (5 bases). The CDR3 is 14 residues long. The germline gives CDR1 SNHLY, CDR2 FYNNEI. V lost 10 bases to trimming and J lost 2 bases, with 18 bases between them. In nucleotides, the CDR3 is TGTGCCACCCATCACTCCGGGGAAACCTACGAGCAGTACTTC. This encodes CATHHSGETYEQYF.

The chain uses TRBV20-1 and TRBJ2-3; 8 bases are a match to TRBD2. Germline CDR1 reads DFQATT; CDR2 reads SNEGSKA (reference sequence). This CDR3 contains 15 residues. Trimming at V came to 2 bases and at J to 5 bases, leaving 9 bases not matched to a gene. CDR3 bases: TGCAGTGCTAGAAATAGCGGGGCCCTGGAAGATACGCAGTATTTT. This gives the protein CSARNSGALEDTQYF.

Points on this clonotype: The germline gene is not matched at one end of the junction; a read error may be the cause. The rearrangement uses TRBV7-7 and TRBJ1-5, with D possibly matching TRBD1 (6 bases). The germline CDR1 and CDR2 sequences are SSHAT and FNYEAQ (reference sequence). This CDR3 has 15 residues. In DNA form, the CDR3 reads TGTGCTAGCAGGACCCATCCAGGGGCCGGGCCGCCCCAGCATTTT. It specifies CASRTHPGAGPPQHF.

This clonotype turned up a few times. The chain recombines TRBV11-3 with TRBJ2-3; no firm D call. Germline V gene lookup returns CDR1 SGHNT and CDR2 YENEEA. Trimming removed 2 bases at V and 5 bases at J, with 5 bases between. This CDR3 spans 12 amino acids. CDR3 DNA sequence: TGTGCCAGCAGCTTAATAGGAGATACGCAGTATTTT. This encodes CASSLIGDTQYF.

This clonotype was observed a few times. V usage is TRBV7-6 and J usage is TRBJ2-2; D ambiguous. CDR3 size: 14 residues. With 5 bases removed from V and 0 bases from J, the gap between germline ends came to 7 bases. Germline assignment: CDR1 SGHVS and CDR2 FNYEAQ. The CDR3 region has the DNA TGTGCCAGCAGCCGCATAGCGAACACCGGGGAGCTGTTTTTT. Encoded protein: CASSRIANTGELFF. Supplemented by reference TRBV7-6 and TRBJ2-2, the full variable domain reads GAGVSQSPRYKVTKRGQDVALRCDPISGHVSLYWYRQALGQGPEFLTYFNYEAQQDKSGLPNDRFSAERPEGSISTLTIQRTEQRDSAMYRCASSRIANTGELFFGEGSRLTVL.

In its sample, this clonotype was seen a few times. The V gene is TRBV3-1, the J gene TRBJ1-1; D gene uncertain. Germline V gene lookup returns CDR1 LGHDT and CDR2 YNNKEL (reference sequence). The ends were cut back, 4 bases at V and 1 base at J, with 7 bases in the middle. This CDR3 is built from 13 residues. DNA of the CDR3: TGTGCCAGCAGCCTATCAACGAACACTGAAGCTTTCTTT. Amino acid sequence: CASSLSTNTEAFF.

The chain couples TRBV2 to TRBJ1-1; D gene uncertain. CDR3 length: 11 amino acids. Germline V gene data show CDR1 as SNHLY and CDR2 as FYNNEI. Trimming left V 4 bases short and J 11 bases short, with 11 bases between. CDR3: CASSVNAGAFF. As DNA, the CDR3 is TGTGCCAGCAGTGTTAACGCTGGGGCTTTCTTT.

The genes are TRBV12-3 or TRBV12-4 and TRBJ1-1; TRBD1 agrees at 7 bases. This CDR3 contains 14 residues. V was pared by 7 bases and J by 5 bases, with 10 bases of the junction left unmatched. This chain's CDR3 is CASTRLGQLTEAFF. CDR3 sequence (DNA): TGTGCCAGCACCCGACTGGGACAGTTAACTGAAGCTTTCTTT.

This CDR3 reads CSAPLSGTSTDTQYF. CDR3 coding DNA: TGCAGTGCTCCCCTTTCAGGGACTAGCACAGATACGCAGTATTTT. V is TRBV20-1 and J is TRBJ2-3, with a possible D match to TRBD2 (6 bases). The CDR3 has 15 residues. Trimming cost V 5 bases and J 0 bases, with 15 bases left between them. Germline V gene data show CDR1 as DFQATT and CDR2 as SNEGSKA (reference sequence).